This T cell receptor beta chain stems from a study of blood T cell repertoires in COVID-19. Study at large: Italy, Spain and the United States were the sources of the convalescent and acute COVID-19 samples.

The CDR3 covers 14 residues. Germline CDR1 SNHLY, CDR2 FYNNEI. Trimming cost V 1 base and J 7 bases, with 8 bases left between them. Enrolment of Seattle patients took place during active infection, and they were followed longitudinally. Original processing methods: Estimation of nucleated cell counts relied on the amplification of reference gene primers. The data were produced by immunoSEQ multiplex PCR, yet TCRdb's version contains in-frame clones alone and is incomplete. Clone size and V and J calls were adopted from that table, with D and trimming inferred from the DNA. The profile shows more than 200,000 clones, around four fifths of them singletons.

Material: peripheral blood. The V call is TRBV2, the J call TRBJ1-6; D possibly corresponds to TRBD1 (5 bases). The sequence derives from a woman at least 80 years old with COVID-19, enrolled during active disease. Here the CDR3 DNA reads TGTGCCAGCAGTGAAGGGGGCAAAAATTCACCCCTCCACTTT. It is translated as CASSEGGKNSPLHF.